A selection of T cell receptor beta chains follows, all from one sample in a study of T cells after yellow fever vaccination. TCRdb reprocessed the 5' RACE reads with MiXCR, giving one entry per CDR3 protein. Among nearly 300,000 distinct CDR3 sequences listed, roughly 9% were seen once. This specimen was CD4+ T cells sorted from PBMCs, taken 5 days after the yellow fever booster vaccination. The receptors originated from a man between 18 and 29 years old who received the YFV17D yellow fever vaccine. The CDR3 runs from the conserved cysteine through the conserved F or W. The order of the fields is clone size, D gene, V gene, J gene, CDR3 DNA, CDR3 protein. A D gene is named only where the DNA matches it firmly. Only some rows state a clone size, as once, few, many or a class for expanded clones.

few	TRBD2	TRBV11-1	TRBJ2-1	TGTGCCAGCAGCTTAGAACTAGCGGTCTACAATGAGCAGTTCTTC	CASSLELAVYNEQFF
-	TRBD1	TRBV5-4	TRBJ1-6	TGTGCCAGCAGCTCGACAGGGGGAAATTCACCCCTCCACTTT	CASSSTGGNSPLHF
few	-	TRBV7-2	TRBJ1-5	TGTGCCAGCAGCTGGGTCTCCGGCAATCAGCCCCAGCATTTT	CASSWVSGNQPQHF
-	TRBD2	TRBV7-2	TRBJ2-3	TGTGCCAGCAGCTTTCAAGCGGGGGTTAGCACAGATACGCAGTATTTT	CASSFQAGVSTDTQYF
few	-	TRBV6-5	TRBJ2-1	TGTGCCAGCAGTACAACGGGTTCCAGCTACAATGAGCAGTTCTTC	CASSTTGSSYNEQFF
-	-	TRBV18	TRBJ2-5	TGTGCCAGCTCACCACCTGGGACTCGGAGGACCCAGTACTTC	CASSPPGTRRTQYF
-	TRBD1	TRBV29-1	TRBJ1-1	TGCAGCGTACAGGGGGTCACTGAAGCTTTCTTT	CSVQGVTEAFF
-	-	TRBV7-6	TRBJ1-1	TGTGCCAGCAGCTTAAGTCGGAGGACCCTTAACATGAACACTGAAGCTTTCTTT	CASSLSRRTLNMNTEAFF
-	-	TRBV6-5	TRBJ1-2	TGTGCCAGCAGAACGGATAACTTTGACGGAAATGGCTACACCTTC	CASRTDNFDGNGYTF
many	-	TRBV5-1	TRBJ1-6	TGCGCCAGCAGCTTGGACCAAGGGGGGAATTCACCCCTCCACTTT	CASSLDQGGNSPLHF